This T cell receptor beta chain was observed in a study of blood T cell repertoires in COVID-19. Trimming pared 5 bases from V and 2 bases from J, leaving 9 bases between. The CDR3 runs to 13 residues. Germline CDR1 and CDR2: SGHRS and YFSETQ. Per the original methods: Using reference gene primer amplification, nucleated cell counts were estimated. Clones were read by immunoSEQ multiplex PCR, and TCRdb kept only the in-frame ones, dropping some. That table gives V, J and clone size, and the DNA gave D and trimming. The table shows around 70,000 clones, with 70% to 90% occurring only once. This clone was recorded only once.

Sequencing used peripheral blood. The source of this sequence is a woman older than 75 with active or convalescent COVID-19. This chain joins TRBV5-1 and TRBJ2-3; a weak D match, TRBD1 (6 bases). The CDR3, as DNA: TGCGCCAGCAGGACAGGTCCCACAGATACGCAGTATTTT. The encoded protein is CASRTGPTDTQYF.